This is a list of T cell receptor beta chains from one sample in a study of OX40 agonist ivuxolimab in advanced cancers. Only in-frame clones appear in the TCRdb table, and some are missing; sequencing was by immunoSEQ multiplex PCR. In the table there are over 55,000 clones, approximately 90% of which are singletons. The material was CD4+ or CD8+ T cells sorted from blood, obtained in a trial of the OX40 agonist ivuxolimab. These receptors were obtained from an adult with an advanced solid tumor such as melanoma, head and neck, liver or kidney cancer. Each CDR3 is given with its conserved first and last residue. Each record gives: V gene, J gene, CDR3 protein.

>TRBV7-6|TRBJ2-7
CASSSFAGGEQYF
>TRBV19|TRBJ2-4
CASSIKGLYLAKNIQYF
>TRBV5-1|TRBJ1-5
CASSLSLGQPQHF
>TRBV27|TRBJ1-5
CASKGQDQPQHF
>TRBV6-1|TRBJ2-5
CASREGSETQYF
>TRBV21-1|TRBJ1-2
CASSKGQGSVGYTF
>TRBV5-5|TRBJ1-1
CASSLGPSTEAFF
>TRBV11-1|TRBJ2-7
CASSLGGLGYEQYF
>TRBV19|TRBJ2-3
CASSRGLAGYTDTQYF
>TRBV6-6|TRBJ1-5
CASSPRQESQPQHF
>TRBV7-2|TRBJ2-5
CASSRFGTNQETQYF
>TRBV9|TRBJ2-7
CASSPSSGTSGNYEQYF
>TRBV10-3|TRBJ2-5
CATIQGAGETQYF
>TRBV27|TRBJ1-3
CASSLRRDGNTIYF
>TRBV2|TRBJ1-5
CASSPPRGDQPQHF
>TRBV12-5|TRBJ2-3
CASGLGAPGDDTQYF
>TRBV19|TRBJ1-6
CASSGTGTGGHYNSPLHF
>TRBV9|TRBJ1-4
CASSDLSTSGEKLFF
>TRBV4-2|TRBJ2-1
CASSQDPSWGEQFF
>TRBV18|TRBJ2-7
CASSPPSQGATEQYF
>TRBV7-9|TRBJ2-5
CASSFLRDGQETQYF
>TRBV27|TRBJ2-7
CASSTTSAVYEQYF
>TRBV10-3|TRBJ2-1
CAIRGTGTYNEQFF
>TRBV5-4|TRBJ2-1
CASSLGGRERLGEQFF